These 29 T cell receptor beta chains were all obtained from the same sample, sequenced in a study of T-cell reconstitution after alpha-beta-depleted transplantation in children. Unique molecular identifiers tagged the TCRbeta library. TCRdb independently ran MiXCR on the PCR reads; one entry per CDR3 protein. The table has around 380,000 distinct CDR3 sequences, about a tenth seen once. The sample consisted of PBMCs from the stem cell graft donor, taken from the stem cell graft. These receptors all stem from a human donor who donated a stem cell graft to a child with acute myeloid leukemia.

This clonotype showed up just a few times. The CDR3 nucleotides read TGCAGTGCTAGCCTACCCGCCAGAAGCCTAGCCAAAAACATTCAGTACTTC. This encodes CSASLPARSLAKNIQYF. This sequence joins TRBV20-1 and TRBJ2-4; no clear D gene. The CDR3 totals 17 residues. Germline V gene lookup returns CDR1 DFQATT and CDR2 SNEGSKA (reference sequence). Trimming took off 3 bases at V and 0 bases at J, with 18 bases between the two ends.

This clonotype has more than one count but fewer than ten. V and J are TRBV5-1 and TRBJ2-7, with 7 bases aligning to TRBD1. Germline values: CDR1 SGHRS, CDR2 YFSETQ. The J segment lost 0 bases and the V segment lost 4 bases, leaving 4 bases of the junction unmatched. This CDR3 is built from 14 residues. CDR3 sequence: CASSPGQASYEQYF. The CDR3 DNA sequence: TGCGCCAGCAGCCCTGGACAGGCCTCCTACGAGCAGTACTTC.

The sample holds a few counts of this clonotype. The chain recombines TRBV18 with TRBJ2-5, with a tentative D call TRBD1 (7 bases). Germline CDR1 and CDR2: KGHSH and LQKENI. The V end was cut by 2 bases, the J end by 2 bases, with 12 bases between. The CDR3 consists of 15 residues. CDR3 DNA sequence: TGTGCCAGCTCACCAGCAGCAGGGGGGCAAGAGACCCAGTACTTC. Its protein is CASSPAAGGQETQYF.

This clonotype has only a few counts. The V and J genes are TRBV18 and TRBJ1-2; 10 nucleotides agree with TRBD1. This CDR3 comprises 15 residues. The J segment lost 3 bases and the V segment lost 6 bases, leaving 7 bases of the junction unmatched. Per germline, CDR1 KGHSH and CDR2 LQKENI. The CDR3 loop is CASSPGQGIHYGYTF. The CDR3 DNA follows: TGTGCCAGCTCGCCGGGACAGGGGATTCACTATGGCTACACCTTC.

The sample holds a few counts of this clonotype. CDR3 DNA sequence: TGTGCCAGCAGCCTCCGGGACAGGAACACCGGGGAGCTGTTTTTT. Translated: CASSLRDRNTGELFF. This chain joins TRBV7-6 and TRBJ2-2, with TRBD1 identical over 7 bases. The CDR3 runs 15 residues. Looked up from germline, CDR1 is SGHVS and CDR2 is FNYEAQ. V was pared by 5 bases and J by 1 base, with 4 bases of the junction left unmatched.

This clonotype has more than one count but fewer than ten. The chain is built from TRBV5-1 and TRBJ2-2; D unclear. Germline-derived CDR1 and CDR2 are SGHRS and YFSETQ. Between the trimmed V and J ends, which lost 6 bases and 3 bases, there was a span of 9 bases. The CDR3 is made up of 13 amino acids. CDR3 DNA: TGCGCCAGCATGGTTCCGGACACCGGGGAGCTGTTTTTT. This codes for CASMVPDTGELFF.

This clonotype was detected a few times. The chain has TRBV20-1 and TRBJ2-6; D is unclear. Germline lookup yields CDR1 DFQATT and CDR2 SNEGSKA (reference sequence). There are 16 residues in the CDR3. The V end was cut by 0 bases, the J end by 4 bases, with 13 bases between. CDR3 loop: CSARDSRIGGANVLTF. The CDR3 DNA reads as TGCAGTGCTAGAGATTCCCGAATCGGAGGGGCCAACGTCCTGACTTTC.

The genes are TRBV19 and TRBJ2-3; weak D call: TRBD2 (6 bases). V was shortened by 9 bases and J by 2 bases, with 24 bases between the two germline ends. This CDR3 contains 17 residues. Per the germline V gene, CDR1 is LNHDA and CDR2 is SQIVND (reference sequence). The CDR3 loop reads CASASISGTGFTDTQYF. The CDR3 nucleotides read TGTGCCAGCGCAAGTATCTCCGGGACTGGCTTCACAGATACGCAGTATTTT.

This clonotype was seen a handful of times. V gene TRBV3-1 combines with J gene TRBJ1-6; D is perhaps TRBD1 (6 bases). CDR3 length equals 15 residues. Germline-derived CDR1 and CDR2 are LGHDT and YNNKEL (reference sequence). The V end was cut by 3 bases, the J end by 9 bases, with 15 bases between. As DNA, the CDR3 is TGTGCCAGCAGCCAGGGACATACGGGCGGTTCACCCCTCCACTTT. Translation: CASSQGHTGGSPLHF.

The V call is TRBV9, the J call TRBJ2-2; D gene unclear. This CDR3 comprises 13 residues. CDR1 is SGDLS, CDR2 YYNGEE, per germline. V lost 5 bases and J lost 4, with 9 bases in between. DNA of the CDR3: TGTGCCAGCAGGCGCAGGACCACCGGGGAGCTGTTTTTT. This sequence encodes CASRRRTTGELFF.

In this sample, this clonotype turned up a few times. The genes are TRBV20-1 and TRBJ2-3; TRBD1 or TRBD2 may be the D gene (5 bases each). Trimming pared 3 bases from V and 6 bases from J, leaving 19 bases between. Germline V CDR1 and CDR2: DFQATT, SNEGSKA (reference sequence). The CDR3 sequence is 15 residues long. This CDR3 is CSASTGTESTDTQYF. CDR3 coding DNA: TGCAGTGCTAGTACCGGGACGGAGTCTACGGATACGCAGTATTTT.

This clonotype was seen only a few times. The chain uses TRBV29-1 and TRBJ2-5, with a tentative D call TRBD2 (6 bases). The CDR3 sequence is 14 residues long. Germline V gives CDR1 SQVTM, CDR2 ANQGSEA. Trimming cost V 7 bases and J 1 base, with 16 bases left between them. The CDR3 coding sequence is TGCAGCGCAACCACCGGGACTTCCCAAGAGACCCAGTACTTC. This codes for CSATTGTSQETQYF.

In this sample, this clonotype turned up a few times. This chain connects TRBV20-1 to TRBJ2-5; D might be TRBD2 (5 bases). Trimming left V 6 bases short and J 4 bases short, with 18 bases between. CDR1 is DFQATT, CDR2 SNEGSKA, per germline (reference sequence). The CDR3 loop spans 14 amino acids. The CDR3 region has the DNA TGCAGTGCCAACGCCCTGCTAGCAAGAGAGACCCAGTACTTC. Its translation: CSANALLARETQYF.

The sample holds a few counts of this clonotype. The genes are TRBV6-1 and TRBJ2-2; 9 positions match TRBD1. Germline CDR1 and CDR2: MNHNS and SASEGT. J lost 6 bases, V lost 7 bases, and 9 bases had no gene match. The CDR3 is made up of 15 amino acids. CDR3 protein: CASTWGQGGAGELFF. The CDR3, as DNA: TGTGCCAGCACCTGGGGACAGGGAGGGGCCGGGGAGCTGTTTTTT.

About this clonotype: One junction end does not reproduce the germline sequence, and a read error may be involved. This chain connects TRBV12-3 or TRBV12-4 to TRBJ1-3; tentative D call: TRBD1 (6 bases). The CDR3 is 11 amino acids. CDR3 nucleotides: TGTGCCAGCAGCTGGGGGGACACCATGTATTTT. Encoded protein: CASSWGDTMYF.

This clonotype was picked up many times. This chain links TRBV12-3 or TRBV12-4 with TRBJ2-3; weak D call: TRBD2 (5 bases). The CDR3 has 14 residues. Trimming cost V 3 bases and J 4 bases, with 11 bases left between them. The CDR3 DNA reads as TGTGCCAGCAGTTTTACTGTTAGCGCAGATACGCAGTATTTT. Its translation: CASSFTVSADTQYF.

This clonotype showed up just a few times. The J gene is TRBJ1-5, the V gene TRBV10-3; weak D call: TRBD1 (6 bases). There are 17 residues in the CDR3. In germline, CDR1 is ENHRY, CDR2 SYGVKD. Trimming left V 2 bases short and J 7 bases short, with 21 bases between. The DNA for the CDR3 is TGTGCCATCAGTGAGGGTTTGGGGGCAGGGATCGGGCAGCCCCAGCATTTT. Translation gives CAISEGLGAGIGQPQHF.

The sample holds a few counts of this clonotype. The chain carries TRBV5-1 and TRBJ2-3; D remains unclear. The CDR3 consists of 16 residues. Germline V gene data show CDR1 as SGHRS and CDR2 as YFSETQ. The ends were cut back, 4 bases at V and 2 bases at J, with 17 bases in the middle. In DNA form, the CDR3 reads TGCGCCAGCAGCCCTGGGATCGGTCTTCTCACAGATACGCAGTATTTT. Amino acids: CASSPGIGLLTDTQYF.

The chain joins TRBV5-6 to TRBJ2-6; D is uncertain. V was shortened by 2 bases and J by 0 bases, with 6 bases between the two germline ends. The CDR3 is made up of 15 amino acids. The V gene's germline CDR1 is SGHDT and CDR2 YYEEEE. This chain's CDR3 is CASSLRRSGANVLTF. The CDR3 DNA is TGTGCCAGCAGCTTAAGACGCTCTGGGGCCAACGTCCTGACTTTC.

This sequence joins TRBV12-5 and TRBJ2-6; D remains ambiguous. The CDR3 loop spans 16 amino acids. V was pared by 6 bases and J by 1 base, with 13 bases between. The germline gives CDR1 LGHNT, CDR2 FRNRAP. CDR3 nucleotide sequence: TGTGCTAGTGGCGGGCCTACTATTTCTGGGGCCAACGTCCTGACTTTC. It yields the protein CASGGPTISGANVLTF.

This sequence joins TRBV4-3 and TRBJ2-7; possibly TRBD2 for D (5 bases). The CDR3 extends over 13 amino acids. V shed 4 bases and J shed 5 bases, with 12 bases lying between them. From germline, CDR1 is LGHNA and CDR2 YSLEER. CDR3 nucleotide sequence: TGCGCCAGCAGCCTTCTTGGGAGCGACGAGCAGTACTTC. As protein: CASSLLGSDEQYF.

The V gene is TRBV12-3 or TRBV12-4, the J gene TRBJ2-3; 9 bases agree with TRBD2. Trimming took 4 bases from V and 6 from J; bases not matched to a gene: 5. The CDR3 runs 14 residues. CDR3 sequence (DNA): TGTGCCAGCAGTTCCCCGGCGGGGGGGGATACGCAGTATTTT. Protein: CASSSPAGGDTQYF.

This clonotype was picked up many times. V and J are TRBV9 and TRBJ2-7, with 11 bases fitting TRBD2. V shed 4 bases, J shed 4 bases, and the junction held 7 bases outside the gene matches. The CDR3 totals 15 residues. Germline assignment: CDR1 SGDLS and CDR2 YYNGEE. CDR3 residues: CASSRSGTSGYEQYF. CDR3 bases: TGTGCCAGCAGCAGATCCGGGACTAGCGGTTACGAGCAGTACTTC.

This clonotype was observed a handful of times. The gene calls are TRBV6-1 and TRBJ2-7, with D perhaps given as TRBD1 or TRBD2 (5 bases each). Germline loops: CDR1 MNHNS, CDR2 SASEGT. The CDR3 runs 15 residues. The ends were cut back, 5 bases at V and 0 bases at J, with 14 bases in the middle. DNA of the CDR3: TGTGCCAGCAGTCCCCAGGGACGAAGCTCCTACGAGCAGTACGTC. The encoded protein is CASSPQGRSSYEQYV.

This clonotype showed up just a few times. CDR3 in amino acids: CASELSRSSGNTIYF. CDR3 bases: TGTGCCAGCGAACTTTCCCGGAGTTCTGGAAACACCATATATTTT. The chain joins TRBV6-1 to TRBJ1-3; no reliable D call. The V and J ends lost 8 bases and 1 base respectively, with 15 bases between them. Germline-derived CDR1 and CDR2 are MNHNS and SASEGT. The CDR3 covers 15 residues.

This clonotype was seen ten or more times. The rearrangement links TRBV29-1 to TRBJ2-5; 11 nucleotides agree with TRBD2. CDR1 is SQVTM and CDR2 is ANQGSEA in the germline V gene. With 6 bases clipped from V and 4 bases from J, the junction kept 7 bases outside the gene matches. The CDR3 runs 14 residues. The CDR3 DNA sequence: TGCAGCGTGGACCCCCTAGCGGGAGGAGAGACCCAGTACTTC. Translating it yields CSVDPLAGGETQYF.

This clonotype was picked up many times. The gene calls are TRBV5-1 and TRBJ2-2, with D perhaps TRBD2 (5 bases). This CDR3 comprises 15 residues. The germline CDR1 and CDR2 sequences are SGHRS and YFSETQ. V was shortened by 0 bases and J by 2 bases, with 8 bases between the two germline ends. CDR3 amino acids: CASSLGGLNTGELFF. The CDR3, as DNA: TGCGCCAGCAGCTTGGGAGGACTTAACACCGGGGAGCTGTTTTTT.

On this clonotype: A much larger clone lies a single base off, so this may be a read error. The chain has TRBV9 and TRBJ1-2; 8 bases are a match to TRBD1. The CDR3 has 12 amino acids. V dropped 2 bases and J dropped 6; count of bases not matched to a gene: 0. The germline V gene encodes CDR1 SGDLS and CDR2 YYNGEE. CDR3 amino acids: CASSVTGDGYTF. The CDR3 DNA follows: TGTGCCAGCAGCGTGACAGGGGATGGCTACACCTTC.

The table lists this clonotype with many counts. The V and J genes are TRBV12-3 or TRBV12-4 and TRBJ1-5; 8 nucleotides agree with TRBD1. With 5 bases clipped from V and 4 bases from J, the junction kept 1 base outside the gene matches. This CDR3 is built from 13 residues. Written as DNA, the CDR3 is TGTGCCAGCAGTGACAGGGGAAATCAGCCCCAGCATTTT. Translating gives CASSDRGNQPQHF.